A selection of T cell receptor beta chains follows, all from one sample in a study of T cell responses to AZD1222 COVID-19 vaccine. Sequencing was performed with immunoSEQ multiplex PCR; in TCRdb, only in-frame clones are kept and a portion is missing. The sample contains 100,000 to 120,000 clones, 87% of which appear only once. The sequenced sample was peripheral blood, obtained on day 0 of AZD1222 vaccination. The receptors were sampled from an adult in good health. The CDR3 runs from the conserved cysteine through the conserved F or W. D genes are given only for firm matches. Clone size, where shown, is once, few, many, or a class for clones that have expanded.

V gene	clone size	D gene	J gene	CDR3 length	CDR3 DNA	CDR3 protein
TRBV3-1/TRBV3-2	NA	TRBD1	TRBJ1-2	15	TGTGCCAGCAGCCAAGTGGGACAGCTTAACTATGGCTACACCTTC	CASSQVGQLNYGYTF
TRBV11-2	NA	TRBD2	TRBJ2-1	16	TGTGCCAGCAGCCTAGTGCCACTAGCGGGAGGATACAAGCAGTTCTTC	CASSLVPLAGGYKQFF
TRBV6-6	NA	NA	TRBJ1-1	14	TGTGCCAGCACCGAGACAGGATCCCACACTGAAGCTTTCTTT	CASTETGSHTEAFF
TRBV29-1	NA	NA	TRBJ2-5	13	TGCAGCGTGGGGTGGCGGAGTCAAGAGACCCAGTACTTC	CSVGWRSQETQYF
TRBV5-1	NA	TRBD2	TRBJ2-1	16	TGCGCCAGCAGCTTTGACCTAGCGGGGGGGAACAATGAGCAGTTCTTC	CASSFDLAGGNNEQFF
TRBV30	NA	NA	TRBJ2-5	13	TGTGCCTGGAGCGGGGGCCTCCAAGAGACCCAGTACTTC	CAWSGGLQETQYF
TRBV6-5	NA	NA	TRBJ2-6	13	TGTGCCAGCAGGGGGTCTGGGGCCAACGTCCTGACTTTC	CASRGSGANVLTF
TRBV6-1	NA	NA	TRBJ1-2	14	TGTGCCAGCAGTGAGTCTGGACTGATTTATGGCTACACCTTC	CASSESGLIYGYTF
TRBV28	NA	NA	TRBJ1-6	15	TGTGCCAGCAGTTTAGTGCAGGGAGACCATTCACCCCTCCACTTT	CASSLVQGDHSPLHF
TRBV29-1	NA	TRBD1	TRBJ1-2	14	TGCAGCGTTGAGGGGACAGGGACCAACTATGGCTACACCTTC	CSVEGTGTNYGYTF
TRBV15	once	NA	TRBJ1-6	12	TGTGCCACCGGCAACAGGGAGTCACCCCTCCACTTT	CATGNRESPLHF